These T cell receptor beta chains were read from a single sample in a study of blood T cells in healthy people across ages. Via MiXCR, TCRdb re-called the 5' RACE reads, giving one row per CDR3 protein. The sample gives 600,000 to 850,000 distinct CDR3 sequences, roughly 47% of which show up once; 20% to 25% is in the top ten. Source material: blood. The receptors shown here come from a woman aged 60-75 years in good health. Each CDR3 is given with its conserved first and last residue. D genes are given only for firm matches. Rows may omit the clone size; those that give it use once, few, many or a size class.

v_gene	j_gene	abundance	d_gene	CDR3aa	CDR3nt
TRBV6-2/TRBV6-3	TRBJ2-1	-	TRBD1	CASSYSPDRDVYNEQFF	TGTGCCAGCAGTTATAGTCCCGACAGGGATGTCTACAATGAGCAGTTCTTC
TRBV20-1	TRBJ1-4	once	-	CSAIGANNEKLFF	TGCAGTGCCATTGGCGCTAATAATGAAAAACTGTTTTTT
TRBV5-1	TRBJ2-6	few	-	CACDTTVSGANVLTF	TGCGCCTGCGACACAACCGTCTCTGGGGCCAACGTCCTGACTTTC
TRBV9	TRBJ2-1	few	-	CASSVFASVYNEQFF	TGTGCCAGCAGCGTATTTGCTAGCGTTTACAATGAGCAGTTCTTC
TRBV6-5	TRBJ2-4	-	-	CASSRDSDIQYF	TGTGCCAGCAGCAGGGACTCGGACATTCAGTACTTC
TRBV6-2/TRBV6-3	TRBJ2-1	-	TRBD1	CASSSWTGGANEQFF	TGTGCCAGCAGTTCTTGGACAGGGGGGGCCAATGAGCAGTTCTTC
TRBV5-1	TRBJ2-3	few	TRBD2	CASSRPERGVTDTQYF	TGCGCCAGCAGCCGGCCAGAGCGGGGGGTCACAGATACGCAGTATTTT
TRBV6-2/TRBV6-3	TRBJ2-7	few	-	CASSWNVPRSSYEQYF	TGTGCCAGCAGTTGGAACGTCCCCCGGAGCTCCTACGAGCAGTACTTC
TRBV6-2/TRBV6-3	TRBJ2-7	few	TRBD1	CASGQGTYEQYF	TGTGCCAGTGGACAGGGAACCTACGAGCAGTACTTC
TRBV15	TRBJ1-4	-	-	CATSRDRAGVIEKLFF	TGTGCCACCAGCAGAGATCGAGCGGGGGTAATAGAAAAACTGTTTTTT
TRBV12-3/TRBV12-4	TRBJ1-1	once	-	CASSRGARTEAFF	TGTGCCAGCAGTCGGGGGGCGAGGACTGAAGCTTTCTTT
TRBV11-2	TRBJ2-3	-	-	CASSYLAGSTDTQYF	TGTGCCAGCAGCTACCTGGCGGGGAGCACAGATACGCAGTATTTT
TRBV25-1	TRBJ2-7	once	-	CASMARWGDEQYF	TGTGCCAGCATGGCCCGTTGGGGGGACGAGCAGTACTTC